The 12 T cell receptor beta chains listed next were all sequenced from one sample in a study of blood T cell repertoires in COVID-19. Using immunoSEQ multiplex PCR, the repertoire was profiled, and TCRdb retains in-frame clones only, with some absent. This table has roughly 110,000 clones, 70% to 80% appearing once. Material: peripheral blood. Receptor source: an elderly man with COVID-19, enrolled during active disease.

The chain has TRBV21-1 and TRBJ2-3; the table calls TRBD2, which could not be checked here. TRBV21-1 is flagged as a pseudogene. The CDR3 runs to 17 residues. DNA of the CDR3: TGTGCCAGCAGCCTGGGACTAGCGGGAGTTACCACAGATACGCAGTATTTT. Translating gives CASSLGLAGVTTDTQYF.

The V gene is TRBV7-8, the J gene TRBJ2-1; 8 bases are shared with TRBD2. This CDR3 is 15 amino acids long. V was clipped by 5 bases and J by 5 bases; unmatched bases: 8. The germline gives CDR1 SGHVS, CDR2 FQNEAQ. CDR3 nucleotides: TGTGCCAGCAGCCTCGGACTAGCCGCCCACAATGAGCAGTTCTTC. Amino acids: CASSLGLAAHNEQFF.

This chain uses TRBV5-6 with TRBJ1-2; 8 nucleotides match TRBD1. The junction had 8 bases not matched to a gene; V was cut back by 4 bases and J by 6 bases. CDR3 length: 14 residues. Germline values: CDR1 SGHDT, CDR2 YYEEEE. CDR3 sequence: CASSPGQGWNGYTF. CDR3 DNA: TGTGCCAGCAGCCCCGGACAGGGATGGAATGGCTACACCTTC.

This chain joins TRBV9 and TRBJ2-7; 8 bases agree with TRBD2. The CDR3 is made up of 16 amino acids. The germline CDR1 and CDR2 sequences are SGDLS and YYNGEE. Trimming removed 4 bases from V and 3 bases from J; junction bases left unmatched: 12. Here the CDR3 reads CASSPREGEGRYEQYF. The CDR3 nucleotides read TGTGCCAGCAGCCCACGGGAGGGGGAGGGCCGCTACGAGCAGTACTTC.

This clone has more than one count but fewer than ten. The chain employs TRBV5-1 and TRBJ2-7; perhaps TRBD2 as D (6 bases). CDR3 size: 15 residues. Germline CDR1 and CDR2: SGHRS and YFSETQ. With 3 bases removed from V and 5 bases from J, the gap between germline ends came to 18 bases. The CDR3 region is CASSSGLAPVDEQYF. CDR3 nucleotides: TGCGCCAGCAGCTCCGGGCTAGCGCCAGTGGACGAGCAGTACTTC.

Only one count was recorded for this clone. The genes are TRBV19 and TRBJ1-5; D is uncertain. Germline V gene data show CDR1 as LNHDA and CDR2 as SQIVND (reference sequence). Trimming left V 5 bases short and J 5 bases short, with 13 bases between. This CDR3 spans 14 amino acids. DNA of the CDR3: TGTGCCAGTAGTCCCCGGTCGAGAGATCAGCCCCAGCATTTT. This translates into CASSPRSRDQPQHF.

The CDR3 sequence is CASSFLQGNTEAFF. CDR3 DNA sequence: TGTGCCAGCAGCTTTTTGCAGGGGAACACTGAAGCTTTCTTT. This chain links TRBV7-6 with TRBJ1-1; D is possibly TRBD1 (5 bases). Trimming took 3 bases from V and 1 from J, leaving 9 bases between them. This CDR3 is built from 14 residues. From germline, CDR1 is SGHVS and CDR2 FNYEAQ.

The CDR3 protein is CASSWTSGGPYNEQFF. CDR3 DNA: TGTGCCAGCAGTTGGACTAGCGGAGGCCCCTACAATGAGCAGTTCTTC. The V gene is TRBV6-5, the J gene TRBJ2-1; 10 bases align to TRBD2. J gave up 2 bases and V 4 bases, and 5 bases lay outside the gene matches. The length of the CDR3 is 16 residues. Germline V gives CDR1 MNHEY, CDR2 SVGAGI.

The V gene is TRBV7-2, the J gene TRBJ1-2, with TRBD1 identical over 7 bases. The CDR3 loop spans 14 amino acids. The V gene end was trimmed by 2 bases and the J gene end by 7 bases; junction bases not matched to a gene: 7. The germline CDR1 and CDR2 sequences are SGHTA and FQGNSA. This CDR3 is CASSLKGGVAGYTF. In DNA, the CDR3 is TGTGCCAGCAGCTTAAAAGGGGGCGTGGCTGGCTACACCTTC. Full variable domain (missing parts from reference TRBV7-2 and TRBJ1-2): GAGVSQSPSNKVTEKGKDVELRCDPISGHTALYWYRQSLGQGLEFLIYFQGNSAPDKSGLPSDRFSAERTGGSVSTLTIQRTQQEDSAVYLCASSLKGGVAGYTFGSGTRLTVV.

The J gene is TRBJ2-1, the V gene TRBV7-3; possible D gene TRBD2, 5 bases. From germline, CDR1 is SGHTA and CDR2 FQGTGA. The CDR3 extends over 15 amino acids. V was trimmed by 2 bases and J by 0 bases, leaving 8 bases between them. DNA for the CDR3: TGTGCCAGCAGCTTACAGCGGACCTCCTACAATGAGCAGTTCTTC. It is translated as CASSLQRTSYNEQFF.

The sample holds one count of this clone. V is TRBV7-9 and J is TRBJ2-2; TRBD1 is a possible D gene (6 bases). CDR1 is SEHNR and CDR2 is FQNEAQ in the germline V gene (reference sequence). This CDR3 is built from 15 residues. V was trimmed by 6 bases and J by 1 base, leaving 12 bases between them. The CDR3 DNA follows: TGTGCCAGCAGTCCTACAGGGTGGAACACCGGGGAGCTGTTTTTT. Translation gives CASSPTGWNTGELFF.

The chain is built from TRBV6-2 or TRBV6-3 and TRBJ2-5; TRBD1 matches at 9 bases. This CDR3 comprises 16 residues. Germline CDR1 reads MNHEY; CDR2 reads SVGEGT. With 5 bases clipped from V and 5 bases from J, the junction kept 12 bases outside the gene matches. CDR3 bases: TGTGCCAGCAGTCAGGGGGACAGGGCAGACGGGGAGACCCAGTACTTC. This gives the protein CASSQGDRADGETQYF.